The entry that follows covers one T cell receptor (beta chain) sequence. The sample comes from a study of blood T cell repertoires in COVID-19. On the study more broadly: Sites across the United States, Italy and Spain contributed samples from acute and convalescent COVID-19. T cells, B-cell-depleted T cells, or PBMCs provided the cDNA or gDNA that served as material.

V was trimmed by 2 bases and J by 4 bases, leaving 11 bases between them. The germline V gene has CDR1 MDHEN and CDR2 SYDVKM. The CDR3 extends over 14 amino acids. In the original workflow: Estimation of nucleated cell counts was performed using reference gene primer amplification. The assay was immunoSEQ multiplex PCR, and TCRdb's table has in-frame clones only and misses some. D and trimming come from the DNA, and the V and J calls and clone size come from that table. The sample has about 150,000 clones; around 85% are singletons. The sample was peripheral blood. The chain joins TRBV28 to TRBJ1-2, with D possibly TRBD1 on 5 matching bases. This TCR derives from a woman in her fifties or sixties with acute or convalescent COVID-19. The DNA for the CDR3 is TGTGCCAGCAGTTTAGGGGCCCCGGGCTATGGCTACACCTTC. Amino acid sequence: CASSLGAPGYGYTF.